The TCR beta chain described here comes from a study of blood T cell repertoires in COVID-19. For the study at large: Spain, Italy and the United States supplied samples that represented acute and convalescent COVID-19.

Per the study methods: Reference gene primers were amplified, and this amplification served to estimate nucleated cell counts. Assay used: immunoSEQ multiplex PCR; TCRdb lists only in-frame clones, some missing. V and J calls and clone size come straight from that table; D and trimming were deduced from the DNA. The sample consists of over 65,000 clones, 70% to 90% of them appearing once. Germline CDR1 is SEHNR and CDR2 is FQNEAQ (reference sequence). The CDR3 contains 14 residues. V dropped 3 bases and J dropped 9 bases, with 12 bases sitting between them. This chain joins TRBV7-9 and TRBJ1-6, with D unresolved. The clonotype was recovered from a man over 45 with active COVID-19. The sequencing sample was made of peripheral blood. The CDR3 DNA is TGTGCCAGCAGCTTTTCTTCGCGGGTTTCACCCCTCCACTTT. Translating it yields CASSFSSRVSPLHF.